This is a list of T cell receptor beta chains from one sample in a study of blood T cell repertoires in COVID-19. Here immunoSEQ multiplex PCR was the method, and the copy in TCRdb shows in-frame clones only, minus some. The sample holds about 280,000 clones, about nine tenths seen once. Material for sequencing was peripheral blood. The receptors come from a woman in her thirties or forties who had recovered from COVID-19. Both conserved end residues are part of each CDR3. The D gene is left open where the match is weak. Clone size is stated in some rows and not others, as once, few, many or a class when expanded.

>TRBJ2-2|few|TRBV18|NA
TGTGCCAGCTCACCTAATGAATACTCCGGGGAGCTGTTTTTT
CASSPNEYSGELFF
>TRBJ2-5|NA|TRBV10-1|NA
TGCGCCAGCAGTGAGTGCAGGAAATTCCAAGAGACCCAGTACTTC
CASSECRKFQETQYF
>TRBJ1-1|NA|TRBV18|NA
TGTGCCAGCTCACCCGTCGCACAGGGAAACACTGAAGCTTTCTTT
CASSPVAQGNTEAFF
>TRBJ2-5|once|TRBV19|NA
TGTGCCAGTAGTTCGAGCCAAATATACTGGGGGGACTTCGGGGAGACCCAGTACTTC
CASSSSQIYWGDFGETQYF
>TRBJ2-3|NA|TRBV19|TRBD2
TGTGCCAGTAGTATCGCCGGGACTAGGCCTACAGATACGCAGTATTTT
CASSIAGTRPTDTQYF
>TRBJ2-2|NA|TRBV28|TRBD2
TGTGCCAGCAGTTTGGGACGGACTAGCGGGGACACCGGGGAGCTGTTTTTT
CASSLGRTSGDTGELFF
>TRBJ2-7|once|TRBV11-1|TRBD1
TGTGCCAGCAGCACACCCAAGGGACAGGGCGGCTACGAGCAGTACTTC
CASSTPKGQGGYEQYF
>TRBJ2-5|NA|TRBV5-4|TRBD1
TGTGCCAGCAGACAGGGGGTAGGGGAGACCCAGTACTTC
CASRQGVGETQYF
>TRBJ2-2|NA|TRBV19|TRBD1
TGTGCCAGTAGTCCCCGGACAGGAAACACCGGGGAGCTGTTTTTT
CASSPRTGNTGELFF
>TRBJ1-5|NA|TRBV15|NA
TGTGCCACCAGCAGTCGAGGGAATGGGAATCAGCCCCAGCATTTT
CATSSRGNGNQPQHF
>TRBJ2-1|NA|TRBV9|NA
TGTGCCAGCAGCGGCGGGACTTCCGGGTACAATGAGCAGTTCTTC
CASSGGTSGYNEQFF
>TRBJ2-7|NA|TRBV14|NA
TGTGCCAGCAGCCGGGCTATAGGCCTGGAGCAGTACTTC
CASSRAIGLEQYF
>TRBJ2-1|NA|TRBV19|TRBD2
TGTGCCAGTAGTATTGCTAGCGGGGCCTACAATGAGCAGTTCTTC
CASSIASGAYNEQFF
>TRBJ1-5|NA|TRBV7-2|NA
TGTGCCAGCAGCTTATCAGGGGTTGTTAGCAATCAGCCCCAGCATTTT
CASSLSGVVSNQPQHF
>TRBJ2-1|NA|TRBV27|TRBD2
TGTGCCAGCAGTTTAATACTAGCGGGAGCGGATGAGCAGTTCTTC
CASSLILAGADEQFF
>TRBJ2-1|NA|TRBV18|TRBD2
TGTGCCAGCTCACTTCGACTAGCGGGAGAGGCTCGGCAGTTCTTC
CASSLRLAGEARQFF
>TRBJ1-1|NA|TRBV28|TRBD1
TGTGCCAGCATCGACCCCCAGGGGGCGATCACTGAAGCTTTCTTT
CASIDPQGAITEAFF
>TRBJ2-7|NA|TRBV2|TRBD2
TGTGCCAGCAGGGAACTAGCGGGCCCCTCCTACGAGCAGTACTTC
CASRELAGPSYEQYF
>TRBJ2-3|NA|TRBV6-4|TRBD2
TGTGCCAGCAGTGGGGGACTAGCGGGAGATACGCAGTATTTT
CASSGGLAGDTQYF
>TRBJ2-2|NA|TRBV29-1|TRBD2
TGCAGCGCGGAGACTAGCGGGATTAACACCGGGGAGCTGTTTTTT
CSAETSGINTGELFF
>TRBJ2-1|NA|TRBV2|TRBD2
TGTGCCTGGAGGCTAGCGGGAGGGAATGAGCAGTTCTTC
CAWRLAGGNEQFF
>TRBJ2-3|NA|TRBV5-1|TRBD2
TGCGCCAGCAGCCCAGGGACTAGCGGGATCAAGCAGTATTTT
CASSPGTSGIKQYF
>TRBJ1-2|NA|TRBV5-1|NA
TGCGCCAGCAGCTTGTTTTTCGCCGAGACAGCCATCTATGGCTACACCTTC
CASSLFFAETAIYGYTF
>TRBJ2-3|NA|TRBV7-9|NA
TGTGCCAGCAGCTTAGCCAAGGGGGATACGCAGTATTTT
CASSLAKGDTQYF
>TRBJ2-3|NA|TRBV18|NA
TGTGCCAGCTCCCTCTACAGGATCGGGTCTAGCACAGATACGCAGTATTTT
CASSLYRIGSSTDTQYF
>TRBJ2-2|NA|TRBV10-3|TRBD1
TGTGCCACCAGGGCCGGACAGGGGGCGAACGGGGAGCTGTTTTTT
CATRAGQGANGELFF
>TRBJ1-2|NA|TRBV19|TRBD1
TGTGCCAGTACTGATCTTGGGACAGGGGCTGGTGGCTACACCTTC
CASTDLGTGAGGYTF
>TRBJ2-3|NA|TRBV30|NA
TGTGCCTGGACCCCGCGAGGGACAGATACGCAGTATTTT
CAWTPRGTDTQYF
>TRBJ2-1|once|TRBV10-3|TRBD2
TGTGCCATCAGTGAGATTGCGGGAGCCTACAATGAGCAGTTCTTC
CAISEIAGAYNEQFF
>TRBJ2-7|few|TRBV5-8|NA
TGTGCCAGCAGCGGAATGGGAGGTAACTCCTACGAGCAGTACTTC
CASSGMGGNSYEQYF
>TRBJ2-3|NA|TRBV28|NA
TGTGCCAGCAGCCCCGCTAGGGGGAGCACAGATACGCAGTATTTT
CASSPARGSTDTQYF
>TRBJ2-1|NA|TRBV12-3/TRBV12-4|NA
TGTGCCAGCAGTTTAAACTATGAGCAGTTCTTC
CASSLNYEQFF
>TRBJ2-3|NA|TRBV5-1|TRBD1
TGCGCCAGCAGCTCGACAGGGCTCGAAGATACGCAGTATTTT
CASSSTGLEDTQYF
>TRBJ2-2|NA|TRBV28|NA
TGTGCCAGCAGTTTCCCACGCCCAGCCGGGGAGCTGTTTTTT
CASSFPRPAGELFF
>TRBJ1-5|NA|TRBV18|NA
TGTGCCAGCTCACTACAGGGTTTCGGCAATCAGCCCCAGCATTTT
CASSLQGFGNQPQHF
>TRBJ2-7|many|TRBV6-5|TRBD1
TGTGCCAGCAGTTACTCCTACAGGGGGTCCTACGAGCAGTACTTC
CASSYSYRGSYEQYF
>TRBJ1-4|NA|TRBV27|TRBD1
TGTGCCACCCGCACAGGGGCGAATGAAAAACTGTTTTTT
CATRTGANEKLFF
>TRBJ2-5|NA|TRBV6-2/TRBV6-3|NA
TGTGCCAGCAGTTATCAACGCGGGGAGACCCAGTACTTC
CASSYQRGETQYF
>TRBJ2-7|NA|TRBV3-1/TRBV3-2|NA
TGTGCCAGCAGCCCTGACGGGGTGGGCTCCTACGAGCAGTACTTC
CASSPDGVGSYEQYF
>TRBJ2-2|NA|TRBV18|NA
TGTGCCAGCTCACCCGGACAGGAGGGTGTTGAGGAGCTGTTTTTT
CASSPGQEGVEELFF
>TRBJ2-5|NA|TRBV6-5|TRBD1
TGTGCCAGCACTAAAACAGGGGCTCGGGAGACCCAGTACTTC
CASTKTGARETQYF
>TRBJ2-5|NA|TRBV3-1/TRBV3-2|TRBD2
TGTGCCAGCAGCCAAGCCCCCAACGGGGGGTTGGAGACCCAGTACTTC
CASSQAPNGGLETQYF
>TRBJ2-7|NA|TRBV13|NA
TGTGCCAGCAGCTTAGGACAGTCCTACGAGCAGTACTTC
CASSLGQSYEQYF
>TRBJ2-1|once|TRBV5-6|NA
TGTGCCAGCAGCTTCCTAGAAGCGGTCTCCTACAATGAGCAGTTCTTC
CASSFLEAVSYNEQFF
>TRBJ2-2|NA|TRBV7-3|NA
TGTGCCAGCAGCCCCTCGACCGGGGAGCTGTTTTTT
CASSPSTGELFF
>TRBJ1-2|NA|TRBV28|NA
TGTGCCAGCATCACCCGGGGAACGTATGGCTACACCTTC
CASITRGTYGYTF
>TRBJ1-1|NA|TRBV7-3|NA
TGTGCCAGCAGCCCGCGGGGGAACACTGAAGCTTTCTTT
CASSPRGNTEAFF
>TRBJ2-3|NA|TRBV4-2|NA
TGTGCCAGCAGCCAAGATAGGGGGGATACGCAGTATTTT
CASSQDRGDTQYF
>TRBJ1-4|NA|TRBV27|NA
TGTGCCAGCAGGAGGGGGGGTCAGCCTAATGAAAAACTGTTTTTT
CASRRGGQPNEKLFF
>TRBJ1-2|NA|TRBV25-1|TRBD1
TGTGCCAGCAGTGCCGGGACAGGGGCTGGCTACACCTTC
CASSAGTGAGYTF
>TRBJ1-1|NA|TRBV5-1|TRBD1
TGCGCCAGCAGCTTTACTCAGGGGGCATCTGAAGCTTTCTTT
CASSFTQGASEAFF
>TRBJ2-7|NA|TRBV13|TRBD2
TGTGCCAGCAGCAGGGGACTAGCGGGAGTCAAACCCGGTGAGCAGTACTTC
CASSRGLAGVKPGEQYF
>TRBJ2-2|NA|TRBV3-1/TRBV3-2|NA
TGTGCCAGCAGCCAAGGGGCAGGGCGTTCCGGGGAGCTGTTTTTT
CASSQGAGRSGELFF
>TRBJ2-1|once|TRBV9|TRBD2
TGTGCCAGCAGCGAAAGCGGGGGGGGGTACAATGAGCAGTTCTTC
CASSESGGGYNEQFF
>TRBJ2-5|NA|TRBV6-2/TRBV6-3|NA
TGTGCCAGCAGTTTATCGGAGACCCAGTACTTC
CASSLSETQYF
>TRBJ2-5|NA|TRBV14|TRBD2
TGTGCCAGCAGCCGGGCGATGACTAGCGGTCGAGAGACCCAGTACTTC
CASSRAMTSGRETQYF
>TRBJ2-7|NA|TRBV4-1|TRBD1
TGCGCCAGCAGCCAACCCGGGACAGGGGGATACGAGCAGTACTTC
CASSQPGTGGYEQYF